This TCR beta chain comes out of a study of blood T cells in healthy people across ages (dated by TCRdb to the mid-2010s). Study-wide context: In model experiments, template switching captured roughly one uniquely barcoded TCR beta cDNA molecule for every two T cells. To avoid experimental bias, donors of different ages were spread randomly across the sequencing lanes. The study measured age-related changes in TCR beta repertoire diversity using deep sequencing normalized with unique cDNA molecular identifiers. Using the same blood draw, the study looked at two additional independent replicas of 1 million unique cDNA reads for two donors, one aged 18 to 30 and the other aged 80 or older. The donors were divided into four age groups: young (average around 17 years), middle-aged (approximately 42), aged (approximately 62) and long-lived (approximately 74). Overall study outcomes, separate from this receptor: Estimates of total diversity based on one million sequenced T cells were regarded as lower bounds and as underestimates. There was a strong correlation between observed TCR beta diversity and the percentage of naive T cells measured by flow cytometry. Because the CMV infection status of the donors was unknown, age-related changes in expanded clonotypes may potentially have been confounded. Observed TCR beta diversity per million T cells fell roughly linearly with age, and a significant reduction was already apparent by age around 40. Since profiling was done on bulk unsorted PBMCs, naive and antigen-experienced compartments could not be conclusively compared. The long-lived group showed more naive CD4+ T cells, fewer expanded clones and increased TCR diversity than the aged group, suggesting age selection.

The CDR3 contains 15 residues, cysteine and phenylalanine counted. The only DNA kept is the CDR3, 45 bases in frame from the first base. V is cut back by 3 bases and J by 3 bases, with 8 bases in the junction unmatched. Looking up the germline V gene (reference sequence) yields CDR1 DFQATT and CDR2 SNEGSKA. Of note for this clonotype: It has no known antigen specificity. No much larger clone is present one base from it, and per-base qualities are unavailable.

Libraries were built with 5' RACE. The sample was run on an Illumina HiSeq 2500. A second PCR of roughly 7 to 11 cycles was performed with a sample-barcoded 5' primer and a J-beta primer mix. A unique molecular identifier was introduced onto each TCR beta cDNA molecule by a template-switch 5' adaptor carrying 12 random nucleotides. Each sample yielded at least 2.5 million CDR3-containing paired-end reads. All of the RNA was converted into first-strand cDNA using the Mint cDNA synthesis kit, with a TRBC-specific oligonucleotide serving as the primer. Following uracil-DNA glycosylase treatment, all cDNA underwent a first 18-cycle PCR with the universal primers M1SS and BC2_uni_R. The paper's data handling went like this. Each sample was normalized by randomly selecting 1 million high-quality reads, each carrying a distinct molecular identifier. Instead of being binned into consensus sequences, reads that shared molecular identifiers were thrown out. CDR3 identification, clonotype clustering and error correction used MiTCR with a Q25 quality threshold and the strictest error-elimination algorithm. Lower-bound total TCR beta diversity was estimated with a nonparametric unseen species model using Euler transformation. Clones were called with MiXCR by TCRdb after fastp trimmed the public reads at Q25, and only in-frame beta chains were retained. Duplicate CDR3 protein sequences are folded into a single record with the most common DNA and genes. The V and J calls follow TCRdb's processing rather than the paper's. For this sample the table gives about 900,000 distinct CDR3 sequences, of which 45% to 50% were detected only once. The leading ten clones occupy around an eighth of the sample.

The donors were 40 or so Caucasian individuals from Russia, aged roughly 6 to 100 years, who were systemically healthy. Roughly 9.5 milliliters of peripheral blood were drawn from each donor into EDTA-treated Vacutainer tubes. Ficoll-Paque density-gradient centrifugation was used to isolate PBMCs, with at least 7 million per sample. Total RNA was extracted from PBMCs with Trizol reagent, with at least 5 micrograms obtained per sample. For every donor, flow cytometry on a PBMC aliquot measured the percentage of naive CD45RAhigh/CD27high T cells. The rearrangement joined TRBV20-1 to TRBJ2-3; 8 bases in the middle match TRBD2. The TCR sequence derives from a man younger than 40 in good health. Sequenced input: blood. The CDR3 region reads CSARVTGGQTDTQYF. The DNA is TGCAGTGCTAGGGTGACGGGGGGGCAGACAGATACGCAGTATTTT.